Below are 5 T cell receptor beta chains sequenced from a single sample in a study of blood T cells in healthy people across ages. Using a J-beta primer mix together with a sample-barcoded 5' primer, a second PCR was run for 7 to 11 cycles. One entry per CDR3 protein, called by TCRdb with MiXCR from the 5' RACE reads. The sample has 1.5 million to 2 million distinct CDR3 sequences, less than 50% seen once. Sequencing was performed on blood. All receptors come from a woman between 40 and 50 years old in good health.

This clonotype has more than one count but fewer than ten. The rearrangement joins TRBV20-1 to TRBJ2-5; 7 bases match TRBD1. CDR1 and CDR2 (germline): DFQATT, SNEGSKA (reference sequence). V shed 5 bases, J shed 4 bases, and the junction held 10 bases outside the gene matches. The CDR3 has 14 residues. The CDR3 DNA reads as TGCAGTGCTGAACTCCGACAGGGTATAGAGACCCAGTACTTC. Protein sequence: CSAELRQGIETQYF.

The rearrangement joins TRBV5-1 to TRBJ2-7; the D is unclear. This CDR3 contains 13 residues. Germline V gene lookup returns CDR1 SGHRS and CDR2 YFSETQ. V shed 4 bases and J shed 3 bases, with 11 bases lying between them. CDR3 loop: CASSVDWGYEQYF. The CDR3 DNA reads as TGCGCCAGCAGCGTAGACTGGGGCTACGAGCAGTACTTC. The whole variable domain, remainder taken from reference TRBV5-1 and TRBJ2-7, is KAGVTQTPRYLIKTRGQQVTLSCSPISGHRSVSWYQQTPGQGLQFLFEYFSETQRNKGNFPGRFSGRQFSNSRSEMNVSTLELGDSALYLCASSVDWGYEQYFGPGTRLTVT.

V is TRBV20-1 and J is TRBJ2-3; 14 positions match TRBD2. V dropped 1 base and J dropped 3; count of bases not matched to a gene: 6. Germline lookup yields CDR1 DFQATT and CDR2 SNEGSKA (reference sequence). The CDR3 totals 17 residues. The DNA of the CDR3 is TGCAGTGCTAGAGGACTAGCGGGGGGGCCGAGGACAGATACGCAGTATTTT. Translated: CSARGLAGGPRTDTQYF.

This clonotype was seen a handful of times. The chain links TRBV15 to TRBJ2-5; weak D call: TRBD1 (5 bases). The J call may be mistaken, given a closer DNA end match to TRBJ2-7. This CDR3 is built from 15 residues. Germline-derived CDR1 and CDR2 are LNHNV and YYDKDF (reference sequence). The CDR3 DNA reads TGTGCCACCAGCAGAGGTAGGGGTGGGACCTACGAGCAGTACTTC. Encoded protein: CATSRGRGGTYEQYF.

This rearrangement joins TRBV19 to TRBJ1-6, with D perhaps TRBD1 (6 bases). V lost 8 bases to trimming and J lost 8 bases, with 16 bases between them. The CDR3 contains 14 residues. Germline V CDR1 and CDR2: LNHDA, SQIVND (reference sequence). The CDR3 DNA sequence: TGTGCCAGTGATAACAGGGTTACGGATTCACCCCTCCACTTT. It is translated as CASDNRVTDSPLHF. Full variable domain (outside the CDR3, taken from reference TRBV19 and TRBJ1-6): DGGITQSPKYLFRKEGQNVTLSCEQNLNHDAMYWYRQDPGQGLRLIYYSQIVNDFQKGDIAEGYSVSREKKESFPLTVTSAQKNPTAFYLCASDNRVTDSPLHFGNGTRLTVT.